This T cell receptor beta chain derives from a study of CD8 T cells in ankylosing spondylitis. Whole-study findings and limits: The disease-linked clones had a CD8+ phenotype and low blood frequencies. Several highly homologous variants made up a TCR beta motif, and this motif appeared characteristic of ankylosing spondylitis blood.

This clonotype showed up just a few times. Its antigen is undetermined. A single record per CDR3 protein comes from TCRdb applying MiXCR to the 5' RACE reads. In the table there are under 550,000 distinct CDR3 sequences, about 24% of which are singletons. This CDR3 is built from 15 residues. Sequencing was done on a sample of blood, either unsorted or a sorted T cell fraction (not recorded which). This sequence originates from a male donor with ankylosing spondylitis. The chain uses TRBV21-1 and TRBJ2-3; the D call in the table, TRBD2, was not verified against the DNA. TRBV21-1 is a pseudogene segment. The CDR3 here is CASNLLAARADTQYF. CDR3 DNA: TGTGCCAGCAACTTACTAGCGGCGAGAGCAGATACGCAGTATTTT.